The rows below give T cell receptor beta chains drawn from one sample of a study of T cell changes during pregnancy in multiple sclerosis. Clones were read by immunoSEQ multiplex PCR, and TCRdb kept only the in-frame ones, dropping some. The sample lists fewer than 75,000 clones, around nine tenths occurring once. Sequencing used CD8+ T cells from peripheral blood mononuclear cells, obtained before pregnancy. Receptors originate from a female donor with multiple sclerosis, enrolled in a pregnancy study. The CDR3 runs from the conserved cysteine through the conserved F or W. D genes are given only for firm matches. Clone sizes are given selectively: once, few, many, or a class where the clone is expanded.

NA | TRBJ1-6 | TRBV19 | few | CASSLSGIGGSPLHF | TGTGCCAGTAGTCTGTCCGGGATCGGGGGTTCACCCCTCCACTTT
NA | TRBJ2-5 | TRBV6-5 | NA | CASSYFWTDTETQYF | TGTGCCAGCAGTTACTTCTGGACAGACACAGAGACCCAGTACTTC
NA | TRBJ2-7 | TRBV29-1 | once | CSALAATAYEQYF | TGCAGCGCCCTGGCGGCGACAGCCTACGAGCAGTACTTC
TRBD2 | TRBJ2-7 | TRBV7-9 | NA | CASSLGTSTKDEQYF | TGTGCCAGCAGCTTAGGGACTAGTACAAAAGACGAGCAGTACTTC
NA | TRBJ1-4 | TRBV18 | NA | CASSPDSRGANEKLFF | TGTGCCAGCTCACCGGACTCCCGGGGAGCTAATGAAAAACTGTTTTTT
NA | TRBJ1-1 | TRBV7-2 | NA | CASSTGGWTEAFF | TGTGCCAGCAGCACTGGGGGGTGGACTGAAGCTTTCTTT
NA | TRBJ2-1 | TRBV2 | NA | CAARLGSSYNEQFF | TGTGCGGCCCGACTGGGTAGCTCCTACAATGAGCAGTTCTTC
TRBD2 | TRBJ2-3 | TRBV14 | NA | CARGLGAGGLTDTQYF | TGTGCCAGGGGATTAGGAGCGGGGGGGCTCACAGATACGCAGTATTTT
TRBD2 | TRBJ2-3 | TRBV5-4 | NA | CASSPGLAGVGTDTQYF | TGTGCCAGCAGCCCGGGACTAGCGGGGGTGGGGACAGATACGCAGTATTTT
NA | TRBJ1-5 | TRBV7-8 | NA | CASSLEASSNQPQHF | TGTGCCAGCAGCTTAGAAGCGTCTAGCAATCAGCCCCAGCATTTT
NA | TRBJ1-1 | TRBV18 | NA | CASSPRPYTEAFF | TGTGCCAGCTCACCTCGTCCGTACACTGAAGCTTTCTTT
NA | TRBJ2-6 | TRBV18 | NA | CASSPPGITGANVLTF | TGTGCCAGCTCACCACCGGGCATAACTGGGGCCAACGTCCTGACTTTC
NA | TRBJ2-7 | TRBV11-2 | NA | CASSSRQTPYEQYF | TGTGCCAGCAGCTCCCGACAGACCCCCTACGAGCAGTACTTC
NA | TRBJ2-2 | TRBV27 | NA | CASSPFGANTGELFF | TGTGCCAGCAGTCCCTTTGGGGCTAATACCGGGGAGCTGTTTTTT
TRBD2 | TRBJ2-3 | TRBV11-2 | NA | CASSLDLWRGSTDTQYF | TGTGCCAGCAGCTTAGATCTCTGGCGGGGGTCCACAGATACGCAGTATTTT
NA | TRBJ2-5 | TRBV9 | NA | CASSVDGDFQETQYF | TGTGCCAGCAGCGTAGACGGGGACTTCCAAGAGACCCAGTACTTC
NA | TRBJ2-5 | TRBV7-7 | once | CASSLFSDVGEQYF | TGTGCTAGCAGCTTATTCTCTGATGTGGGAGAGCAGTACTTC
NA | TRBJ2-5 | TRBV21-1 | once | CASRPEGTSGGEQETQYF | TGTGCCAGCCGCCCGGAGGGGACTAGCGGGGGGGAACAAGAGACCCAGTACTTC
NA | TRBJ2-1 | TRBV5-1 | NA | CASTMGWGDGDEQFF | TGCGCCAGCACCATGGGGTGGGGGGACGGCGATGAGCAGTTCTTC
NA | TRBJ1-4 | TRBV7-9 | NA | CASSISEKLFF | TGTGCCAGCAGCATTAGCGAAAAACTGTTTTTT
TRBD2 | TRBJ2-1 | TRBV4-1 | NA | CASSQVPLGGGSYNEQFF | TGCGCCAGCAGCCAAGTCCCGTTGGGCGGGGGGTCCTACAATGAGCAGTTCTTC
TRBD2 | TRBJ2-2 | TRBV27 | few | CASSLAGGTGELFF | TGTGCCAGCAGTCTCGCGGGGGGAACCGGGGAGCTGTTTTTT
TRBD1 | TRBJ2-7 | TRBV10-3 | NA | CAITAETGASYEQYF | TGTGCCATCACGGCGGAGACAGGGGCCTCCTACGAGCAGTACTTC
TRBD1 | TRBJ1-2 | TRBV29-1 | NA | CSVEGDREPGYTF | TGCAGCGTTGAGGGGGACAGGGAACCTGGCTACACCTTC
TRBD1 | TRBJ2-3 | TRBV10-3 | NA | CAISESAGTGRTDTQYF | TGTGCCATCAGTGAGTCGGCGGGGACAGGGAGGACAGATACGCAGTATTTT
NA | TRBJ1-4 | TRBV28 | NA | CASSPWRAGGLNEKLFF | TGTGCCAGCAGTCCCTGGAGGGCCGGGGGGCTTAATGAAAAACTGTTTTTT
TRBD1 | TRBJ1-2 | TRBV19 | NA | CAPHPEGPGQGKRNTVYGYTF | TGTGCCCCCCATCCAGAGGGCCCGGGACAGGGTAAGAGGAATACGGTGTATGGCTACACCTTC